The next 3 T cell receptor beta chains were all read from a single sample in a study of blood T cell repertoires in COVID-19. Clones were sequenced by immunoSEQ multiplex PCR, and TCRdb holds only the in-frame ones, with some missing. The data show hundreds of thousands of clones, under 90% seen once. Material: peripheral blood. Receptor source: a man aged 60 to 69 who had recovered from COVID-19.

The J gene is TRBJ2-4, the V gene TRBV18; tentatively, D is TRBD1 (6 bases). V shed 3 bases and J shed 3 bases, with 15 bases lying between them. Per germline, CDR1 KGHSH and CDR2 LQKENI. CDR3 length: 16 amino acids. Written as DNA, the CDR3 is TGTGCCAGCTCACCCGCTACAGGGACGGGCAAAAACATTCAGTACTTC. Protein sequence: CASSPATGTGKNIQYF.

The chain uses TRBV2 and TRBJ1-6; perhaps TRBD1 as D (5 bases). This CDR3 contains 15 residues. With 5 bases removed from V and 5 bases from J, the gap between germline ends came to 13 bases. CDR1 is SNHLY and CDR2 is FYNNEI in the germline V gene. CDR3 sequence reads: CASSLSGIHNSPLHF. The CDR3 coding sequence is TGTGCCAGCAGTTTATCAGGGATCCATAATTCACCCCTCCACTTT.

This sequence joins TRBV19 and TRBJ2-7; the D gene is possibly TRBD1 (6 bases). The germline V gene encodes CDR1 LNHDA and CDR2 SQIVND (reference sequence). V was trimmed by 6 bases and J by 0 bases, leaving 21 bases between them. The CDR3 totals 17 residues. CDR3 coding DNA: TGTGCCAGTAGCGTTAAACGGGACACTTATTTCTCCTACGAGCAGTACTTC. The encoded protein is CASSVKRDTYFSYEQYF. Full variable domain (outside the CDR3, taken from reference TRBV19 and TRBJ2-7): DGGITQSPKYLFRKEGQNVTLSCEQNLNHDAMYWYRQDPGQGLRLIYYSQIVNDFQKGDIAEGYSVSREKKESFPLTVTSAQKNPTAFYLCASSVKRDTYFSYEQYFGPGTRLTVT.